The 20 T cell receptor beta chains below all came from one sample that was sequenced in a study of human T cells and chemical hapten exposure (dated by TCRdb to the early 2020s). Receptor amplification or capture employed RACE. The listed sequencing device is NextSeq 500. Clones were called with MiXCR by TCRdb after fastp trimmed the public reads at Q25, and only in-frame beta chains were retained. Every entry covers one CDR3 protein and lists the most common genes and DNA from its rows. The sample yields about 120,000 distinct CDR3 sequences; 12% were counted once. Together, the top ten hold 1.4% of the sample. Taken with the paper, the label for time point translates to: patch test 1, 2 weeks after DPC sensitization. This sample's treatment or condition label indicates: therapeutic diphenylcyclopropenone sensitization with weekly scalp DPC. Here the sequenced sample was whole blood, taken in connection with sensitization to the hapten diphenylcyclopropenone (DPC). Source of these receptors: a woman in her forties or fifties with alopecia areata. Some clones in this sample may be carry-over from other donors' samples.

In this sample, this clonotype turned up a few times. CDR3 sequence reads: CASSLDNQPQHF. In DNA, the CDR3 is TGTGCCAGCAGCTTAGACAATCAGCCCCAGCATTTT. This chain joins TRBV11-2 and TRBJ1-5; no definite D call. The germline gives CDR1 SGHAT, CDR2 FQNNGV. The CDR3 length is 12 residues. Between the trimmed V and J ends, which lost 0 bases and 3 bases, there was a span of 0 bases.

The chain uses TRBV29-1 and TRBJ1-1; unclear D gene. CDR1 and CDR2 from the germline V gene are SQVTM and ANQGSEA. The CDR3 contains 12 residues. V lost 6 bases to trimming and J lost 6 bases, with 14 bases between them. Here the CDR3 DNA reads TGCAGCGTCTATGGACCCAACGCTGAAGCTTTCTTT. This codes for CSVYGPNAEAFF.

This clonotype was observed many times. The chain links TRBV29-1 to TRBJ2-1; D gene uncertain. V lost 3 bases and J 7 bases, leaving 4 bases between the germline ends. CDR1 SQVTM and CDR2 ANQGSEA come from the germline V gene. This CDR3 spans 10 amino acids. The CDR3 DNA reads TGCAGCGTTGAGGATAATGAGCAGTTCTTC. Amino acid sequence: CSVEDNEQFF.

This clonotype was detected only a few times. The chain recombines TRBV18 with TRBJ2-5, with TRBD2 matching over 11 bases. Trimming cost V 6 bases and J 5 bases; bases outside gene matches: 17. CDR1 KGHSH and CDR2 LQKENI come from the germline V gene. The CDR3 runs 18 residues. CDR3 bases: TGTGCCAGCTCCCGCATTGCATTACTAGCGGGAGTTGGTGAGACCCAGTACTTC. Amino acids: CASSRIALLAGVGETQYF.

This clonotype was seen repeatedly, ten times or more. CDR3 residues: CASSQGQGTEDLYNEQFF. DNA for the CDR3: TGCGCCAGCAGCCAAGGACAGGGGACAGAGGATTTGTACAATGAGCAGTTCTTC. The rearrangement uses TRBV4-1 and TRBJ2-1; 8 bases match TRBD1. Germline V gene sequence: CDR1 MGHRA, CDR2 YSYEKL. The junction had 12 bases not matched to a gene; V was cut back by 1 base and J by 4 bases. CDR3 length: 18 residues.

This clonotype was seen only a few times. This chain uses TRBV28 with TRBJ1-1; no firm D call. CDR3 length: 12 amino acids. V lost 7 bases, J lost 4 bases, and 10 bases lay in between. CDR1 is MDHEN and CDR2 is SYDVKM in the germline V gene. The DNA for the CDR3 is TGTGCCAGCACGAAGCTGGGCACTGAAGCTTTCTTT. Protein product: CASTKLGTEAFF.

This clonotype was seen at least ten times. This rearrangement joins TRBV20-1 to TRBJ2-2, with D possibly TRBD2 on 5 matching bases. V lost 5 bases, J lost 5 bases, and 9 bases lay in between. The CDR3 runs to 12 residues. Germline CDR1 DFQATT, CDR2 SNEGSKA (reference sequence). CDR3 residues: CSARDTTGELFF. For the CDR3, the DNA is TGCAGTGCTCGGGATACGACCGGGGAGCTGTTTTTT.

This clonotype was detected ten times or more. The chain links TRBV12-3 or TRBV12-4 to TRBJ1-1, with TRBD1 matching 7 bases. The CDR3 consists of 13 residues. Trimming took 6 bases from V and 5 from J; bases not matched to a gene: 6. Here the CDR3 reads CASSQGGRTEAFF. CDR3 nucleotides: TGTGCCAGCAGCCAGGGGGGGAGAACTGAAGCTTTCTTT.

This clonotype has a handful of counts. The chain's CDR3 is CASSLLLGNTGELFF. CDR3 coding DNA: TGTGCCAGCAGTTTACTCTTGGGGAATACCGGGGAGCTGTTTTTT. This chain links TRBV12-3 or TRBV12-4 with TRBJ2-2; the D is unclear. The length of the CDR3 is 15 residues. V lost 2 bases to trimming and J lost 5 bases, with 12 bases between them.

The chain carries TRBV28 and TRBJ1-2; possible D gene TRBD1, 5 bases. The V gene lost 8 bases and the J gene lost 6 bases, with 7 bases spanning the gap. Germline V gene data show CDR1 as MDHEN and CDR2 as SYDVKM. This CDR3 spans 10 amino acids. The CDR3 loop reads CASGAHGYTF. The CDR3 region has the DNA TGTGCCAGCGGGGCGCATGGCTACACCTTC.

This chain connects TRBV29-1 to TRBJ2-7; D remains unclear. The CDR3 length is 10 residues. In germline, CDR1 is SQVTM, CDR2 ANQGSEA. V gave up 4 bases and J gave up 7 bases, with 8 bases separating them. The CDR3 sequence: CSVVGREQYF. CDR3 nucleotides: TGCAGCGTTGTCGGGCGGGAGCAGTACTTC.

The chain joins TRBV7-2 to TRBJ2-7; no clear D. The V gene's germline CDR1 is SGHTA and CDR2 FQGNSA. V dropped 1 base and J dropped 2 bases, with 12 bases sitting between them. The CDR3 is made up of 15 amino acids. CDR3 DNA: TGTGCCAGCAGCTTAGACGCGACGACCACCTACGAGCAGTACTTC. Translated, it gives CASSLDATTTYEQYF.

The CDR3 spells CASSQPGANVLTF. Written as DNA, the CDR3 is TGTGCCAGCAGCCAACCTGGGGCCAACGTCCTGACTTTC. The chain joins TRBV14 to TRBJ2-6; D gene unclear. V lost 2 bases and J 2 bases, leaving 1 base between the germline ends. The CDR3 has 13 residues. Germline V gene lookup returns CDR1 SGHDN and CDR2 FVKESK.

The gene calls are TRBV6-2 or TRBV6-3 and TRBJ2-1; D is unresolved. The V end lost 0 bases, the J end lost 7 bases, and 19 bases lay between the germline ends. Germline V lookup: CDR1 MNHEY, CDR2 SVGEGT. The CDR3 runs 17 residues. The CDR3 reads CASSYSSVRLSTNEQFF. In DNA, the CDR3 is TGTGCCAGCAGTTACTCGAGCGTTAGACTCTCTACAAATGAGCAGTTCTTC.

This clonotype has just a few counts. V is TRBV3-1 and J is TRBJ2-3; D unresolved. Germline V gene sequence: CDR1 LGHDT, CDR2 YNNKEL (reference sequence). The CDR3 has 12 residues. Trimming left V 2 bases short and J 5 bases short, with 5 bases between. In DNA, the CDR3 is TGTGCCAGCAGCCAAAATTTAGATACGCAGTATTTT. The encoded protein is CASSQNLDTQYF.

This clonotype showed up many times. CDR3 amino acids: CSVGPRGGRHTEAFF. The CDR3 region has the DNA TGCAGCGTGGGACCCAGGGGTGGAAGGCACACTGAAGCTTTCTTT. This chain links TRBV29-1 with TRBJ1-1; a weak D match, TRBD1 (6 bases). Per germline, CDR1 SQVTM and CDR2 ANQGSEA. Trimming took 6 bases from V and 3 from J, leaving 20 bases between them. The CDR3 has 15 amino acids.

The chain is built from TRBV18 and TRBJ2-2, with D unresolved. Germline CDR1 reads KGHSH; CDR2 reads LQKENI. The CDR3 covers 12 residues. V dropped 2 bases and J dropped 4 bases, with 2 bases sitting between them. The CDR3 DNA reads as TGTGCCAGCTCACCATTCACCGGGGAGCTGTTTTTT. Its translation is CASSPFTGELFF.

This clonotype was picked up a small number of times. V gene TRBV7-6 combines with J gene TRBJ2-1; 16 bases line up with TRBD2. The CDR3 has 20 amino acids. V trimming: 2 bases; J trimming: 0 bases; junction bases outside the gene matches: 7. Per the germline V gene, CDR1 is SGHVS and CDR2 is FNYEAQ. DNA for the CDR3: TGTGCCAGCAGCTTACTTGGAGGGACTAGCGGGGGGGACTCCTACAATGAGCAGTTCTTC. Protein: CASSLLGGTSGGDSYNEQFF.

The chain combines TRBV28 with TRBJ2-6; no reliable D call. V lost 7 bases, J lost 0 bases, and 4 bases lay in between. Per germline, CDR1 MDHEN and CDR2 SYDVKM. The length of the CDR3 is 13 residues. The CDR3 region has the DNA TGTGCCAGCACAATCTCTGGGGCCAACGTCCTGACTTTC. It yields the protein CASTISGANVLTF.

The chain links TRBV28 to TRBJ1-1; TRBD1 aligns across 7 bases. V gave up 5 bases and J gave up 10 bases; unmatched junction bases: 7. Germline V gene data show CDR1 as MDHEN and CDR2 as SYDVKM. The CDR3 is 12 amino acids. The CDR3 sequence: CASSLDRLGAFF. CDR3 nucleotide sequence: TGTGCCAGCAGTCTGGACAGGCTAGGAGCTTTCTTT.